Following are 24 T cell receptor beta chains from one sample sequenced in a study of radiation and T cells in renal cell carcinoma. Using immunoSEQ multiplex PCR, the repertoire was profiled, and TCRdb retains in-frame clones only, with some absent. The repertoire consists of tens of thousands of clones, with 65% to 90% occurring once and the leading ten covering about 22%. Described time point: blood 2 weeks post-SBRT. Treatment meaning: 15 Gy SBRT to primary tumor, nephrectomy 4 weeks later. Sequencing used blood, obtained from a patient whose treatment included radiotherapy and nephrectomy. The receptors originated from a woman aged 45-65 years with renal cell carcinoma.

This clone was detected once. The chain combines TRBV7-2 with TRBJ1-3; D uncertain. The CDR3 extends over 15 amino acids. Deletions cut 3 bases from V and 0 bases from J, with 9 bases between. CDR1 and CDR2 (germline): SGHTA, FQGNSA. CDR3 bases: TGTGCCAGCAGCTTTAACAGCGCCTCTGGAAACACCATATATTTT. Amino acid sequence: CASSFNSASGNTIYF.

This CDR3 reads CASSEGTLTEAFF. The CDR3 region has the DNA TGCGCCAGCAGTGAAGGGACCCTCACTGAAGCTTTCTTT. The chain carries TRBV10-2 and TRBJ1-1; tentatively, D is TRBD1 (5 bases). The ends were cut back, 3 bases at V and 4 bases at J, with 9 bases in the middle. Germline V CDR1 and CDR2: WSHSY, SAAADI. The CDR3 contains 13 residues.

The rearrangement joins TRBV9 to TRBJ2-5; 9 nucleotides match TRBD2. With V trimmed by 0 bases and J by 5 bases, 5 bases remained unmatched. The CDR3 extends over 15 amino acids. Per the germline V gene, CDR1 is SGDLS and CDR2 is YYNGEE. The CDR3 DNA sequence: TGTGCCAGCAGCGTAGCTAGCGGGAATCGGGAGACCCAGTACTTC. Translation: CASSVASGNRETQYF.

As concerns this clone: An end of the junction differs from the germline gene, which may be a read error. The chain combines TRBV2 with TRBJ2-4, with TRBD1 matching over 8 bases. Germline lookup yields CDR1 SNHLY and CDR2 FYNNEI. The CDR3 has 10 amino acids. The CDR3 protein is CASRTGQGGF. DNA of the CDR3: TGTGCCAGCAGGACCGGACAGGGAGGCTTC.

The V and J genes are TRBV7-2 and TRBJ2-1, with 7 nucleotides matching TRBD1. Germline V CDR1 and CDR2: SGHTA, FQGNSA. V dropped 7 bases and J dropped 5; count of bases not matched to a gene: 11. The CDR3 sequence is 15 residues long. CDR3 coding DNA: TGTGCCAGCACCAAAACGACAGGGAGAAACAATGAGCAGTTCTTC. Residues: CASTKTTGRNNEQFF.

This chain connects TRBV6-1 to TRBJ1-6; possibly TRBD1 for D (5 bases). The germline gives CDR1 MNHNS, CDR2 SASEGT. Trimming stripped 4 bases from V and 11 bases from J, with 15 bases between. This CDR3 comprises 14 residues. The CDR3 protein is CASSVGGEWTPLHF. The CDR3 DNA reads TGTGCCAGCAGTGTTGGAGGGGAATGGACACCCCTCCACTTT.

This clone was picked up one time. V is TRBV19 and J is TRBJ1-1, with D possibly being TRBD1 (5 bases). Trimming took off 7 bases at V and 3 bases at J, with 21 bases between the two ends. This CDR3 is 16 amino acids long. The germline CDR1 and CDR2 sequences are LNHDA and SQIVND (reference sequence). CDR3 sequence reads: CASTKPRRGGDTEAFF. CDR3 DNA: TGTGCCAGTACTAAACCCCGACGGGGGGGGGACACTGAAGCTTTCTTT.

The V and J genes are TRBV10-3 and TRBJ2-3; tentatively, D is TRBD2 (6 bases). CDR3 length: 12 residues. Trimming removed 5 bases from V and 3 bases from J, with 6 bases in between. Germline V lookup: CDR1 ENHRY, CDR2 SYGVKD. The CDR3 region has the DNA TGTGCCATCAGTAGCGGGACAGATACGCAGTATTTT. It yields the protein CAISSGTDTQYF.

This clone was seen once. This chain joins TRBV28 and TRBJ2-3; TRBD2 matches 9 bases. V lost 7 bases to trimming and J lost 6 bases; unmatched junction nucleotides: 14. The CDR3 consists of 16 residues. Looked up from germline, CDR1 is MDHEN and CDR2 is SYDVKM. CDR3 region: CASTRAGGIQGDTQYF. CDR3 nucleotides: TGTGCCAGCACTCGAGCGGGAGGCATACAGGGGGATACGCAGTATTTT.

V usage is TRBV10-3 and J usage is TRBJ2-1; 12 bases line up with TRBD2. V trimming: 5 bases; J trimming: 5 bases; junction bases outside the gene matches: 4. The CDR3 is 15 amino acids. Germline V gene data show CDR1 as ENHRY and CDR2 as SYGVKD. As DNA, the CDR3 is TGTGCCATCAGTCCCGGACTAGCGGGGAACAATGAGCAGTTCTTC. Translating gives CAISPGLAGNNEQFF.

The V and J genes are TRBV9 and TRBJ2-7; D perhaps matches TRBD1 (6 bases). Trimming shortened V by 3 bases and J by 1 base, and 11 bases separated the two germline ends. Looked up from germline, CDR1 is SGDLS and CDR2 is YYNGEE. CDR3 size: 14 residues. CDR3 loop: CASSAEQGSYEQYF. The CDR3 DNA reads TGTGCCAGCAGCGCCGAACAGGGATCCTACGAGCAGTACTTC.

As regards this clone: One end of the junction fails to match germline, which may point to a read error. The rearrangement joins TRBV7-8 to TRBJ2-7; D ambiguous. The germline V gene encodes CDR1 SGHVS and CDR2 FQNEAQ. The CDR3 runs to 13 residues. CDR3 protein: CASSLGAGYGQYF. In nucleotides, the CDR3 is TGTGCCAGCAGCTTAGGGGCCGGGTACGGGCAGTACTTC.

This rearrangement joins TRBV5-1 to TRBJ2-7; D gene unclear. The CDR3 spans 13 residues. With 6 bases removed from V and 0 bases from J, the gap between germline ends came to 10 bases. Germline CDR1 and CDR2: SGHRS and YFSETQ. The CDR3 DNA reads TGCGCCAGCACGGCACAGAACTCCTACGAGCAGTACTTC. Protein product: CASTAQNSYEQYF.

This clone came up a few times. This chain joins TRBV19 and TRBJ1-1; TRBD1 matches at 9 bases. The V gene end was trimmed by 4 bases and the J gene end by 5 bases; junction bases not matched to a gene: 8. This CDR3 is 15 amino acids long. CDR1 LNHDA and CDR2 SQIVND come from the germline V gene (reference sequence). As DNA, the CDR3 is TGTGCCAGTAGTACGCCGGGACAGGGAAGAACTGAAGCTTTCTTT. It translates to CASSTPGQGRTEAFF.

The CDR3 sequence is CASRGAQGGFVFEKLFF. CDR3 bases: TGTGCCAGTAGAGGAGCACAGGGTGGGTTTGTATTTGAAAAACTGTTTTTT. J is TRBJ1-4 and V is TRBV19; D may be TRBD1 (6 bases). V lost 6 bases, J lost 7 bases, and 24 bases lay in between. The CDR3 contains 17 residues. Per germline, CDR1 LNHDA and CDR2 SQIVND (reference sequence). The full variable domain, in which reference TRBV19 and TRBJ1-4 provide the parts outside the CDR3, is DGGITQSPKYLFRKEGQNVTLSCEQNLNHDAMYWYRQDPGQGLRLIYYSQIVNDFQKGDIAEGYSVSREKKESFPLTVTSAQKNPTAFYLCASRGAQGGFVFEKLFFGSGTQLSVL.

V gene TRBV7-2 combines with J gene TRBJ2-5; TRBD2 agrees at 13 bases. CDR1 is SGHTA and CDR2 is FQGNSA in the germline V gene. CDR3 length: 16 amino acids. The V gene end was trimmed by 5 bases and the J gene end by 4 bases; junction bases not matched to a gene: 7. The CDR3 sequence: CASSPGLAGDRETQYF. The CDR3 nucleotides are TGTGCCAGCAGCCCCGGACTAGCGGGAGATCGAGAGACCCAGTACTTC.

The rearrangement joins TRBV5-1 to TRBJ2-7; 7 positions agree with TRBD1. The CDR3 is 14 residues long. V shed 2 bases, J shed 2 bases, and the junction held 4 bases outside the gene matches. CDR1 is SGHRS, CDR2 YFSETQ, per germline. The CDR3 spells CASSFGQAAYEQYF. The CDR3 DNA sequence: TGCGCCAGCAGCTTTGGACAGGCGGCCTACGAGCAGTACTTC.

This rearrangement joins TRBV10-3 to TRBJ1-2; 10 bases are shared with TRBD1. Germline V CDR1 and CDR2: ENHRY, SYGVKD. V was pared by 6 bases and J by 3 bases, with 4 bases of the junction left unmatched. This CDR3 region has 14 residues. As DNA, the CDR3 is TGTGCCATCAGGGACAGGGGGTTGGACTATGGCTACACCTTC. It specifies CAIRDRGLDYGYTF.

CDR3: CASSPFGTSGSLSYNEQFF. CDR3 sequence (DNA): TGCGCCAGCAGCCCCTTCGGGACTAGCGGGAGTCTCTCCTACAATGAGCAGTTCTTC. V and J are TRBV4-3 and TRBJ2-1; 14 nucleotides agree with TRBD2. V lost 4 bases to trimming and J lost 0 bases; unmatched junction nucleotides: 8. From germline, CDR1 is LGHNA and CDR2 YSLEER. This CDR3 is built from 19 residues.

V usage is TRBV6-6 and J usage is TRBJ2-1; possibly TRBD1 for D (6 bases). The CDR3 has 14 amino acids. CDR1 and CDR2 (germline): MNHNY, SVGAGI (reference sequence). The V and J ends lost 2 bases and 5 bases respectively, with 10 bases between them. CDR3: CASSYGTTNNEQFF. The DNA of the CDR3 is TGTGCCAGCAGTTACGGGACAACCAACAATGAGCAGTTCTTC.

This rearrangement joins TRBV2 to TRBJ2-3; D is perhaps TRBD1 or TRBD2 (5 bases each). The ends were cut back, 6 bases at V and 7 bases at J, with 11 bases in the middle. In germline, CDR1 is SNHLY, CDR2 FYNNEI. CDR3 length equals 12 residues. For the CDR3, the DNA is TGTGCCAGCAGCCGGGACGGCTATACGCAGTATTTT. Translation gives CASSRDGYTQYF.

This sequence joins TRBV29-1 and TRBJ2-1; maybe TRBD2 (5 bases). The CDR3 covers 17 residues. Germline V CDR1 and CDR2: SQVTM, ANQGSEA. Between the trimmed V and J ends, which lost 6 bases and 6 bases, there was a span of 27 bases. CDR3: CSVHKVPVRRAGNEQFF. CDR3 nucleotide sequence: TGCAGCGTCCATAAGGTGCCAGTTCGGCGGGCCGGCAATGAGCAGTTCTTC.

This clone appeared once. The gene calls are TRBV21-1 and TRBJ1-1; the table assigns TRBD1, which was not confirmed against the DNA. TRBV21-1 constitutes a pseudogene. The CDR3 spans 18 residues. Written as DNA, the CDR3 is TGTGCCAGCAGCCTCCCTACGACAGCGCTACTTATGAACACTGAAGCTTTCTTT. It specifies CASSLPTTALLMNTEAFF.

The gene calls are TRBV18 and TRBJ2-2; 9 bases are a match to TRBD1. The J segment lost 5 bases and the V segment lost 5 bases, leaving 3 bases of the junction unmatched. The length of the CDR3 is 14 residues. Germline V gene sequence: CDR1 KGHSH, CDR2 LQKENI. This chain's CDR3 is CASSRGQGTGELFF. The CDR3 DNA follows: TGTGCCAGCTCAAGAGGACAGGGGACCGGGGAGCTGTTTTTT.